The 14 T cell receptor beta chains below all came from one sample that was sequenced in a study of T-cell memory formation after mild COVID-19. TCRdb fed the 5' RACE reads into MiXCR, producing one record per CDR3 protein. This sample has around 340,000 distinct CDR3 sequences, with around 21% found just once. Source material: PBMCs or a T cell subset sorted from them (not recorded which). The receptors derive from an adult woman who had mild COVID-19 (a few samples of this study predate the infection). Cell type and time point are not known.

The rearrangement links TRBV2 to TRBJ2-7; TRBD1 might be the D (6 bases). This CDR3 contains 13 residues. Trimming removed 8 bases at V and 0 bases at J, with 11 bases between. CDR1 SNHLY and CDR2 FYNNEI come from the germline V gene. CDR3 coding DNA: TGTGCCAGCGAAAAGGACAGCTCCTACGAGCAGTACTTC. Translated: CASEKDSSYEQYF.

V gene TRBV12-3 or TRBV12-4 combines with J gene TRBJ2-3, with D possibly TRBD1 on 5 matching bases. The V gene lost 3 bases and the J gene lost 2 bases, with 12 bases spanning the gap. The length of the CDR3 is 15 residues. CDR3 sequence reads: CASSFGQGITDTQYF. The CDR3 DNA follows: TGTGCCAGCAGTTTTGGGCAGGGAATCACAGATACGCAGTATTTT.

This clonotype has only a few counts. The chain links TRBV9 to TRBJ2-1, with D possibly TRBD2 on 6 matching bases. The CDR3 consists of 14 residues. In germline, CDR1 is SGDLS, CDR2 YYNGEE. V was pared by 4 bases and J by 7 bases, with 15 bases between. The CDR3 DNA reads TGTGCCAGCAGCCCATCCCTAGGGAGGAATGAGCAGTTCTTC. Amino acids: CASSPSLGRNEQFF.

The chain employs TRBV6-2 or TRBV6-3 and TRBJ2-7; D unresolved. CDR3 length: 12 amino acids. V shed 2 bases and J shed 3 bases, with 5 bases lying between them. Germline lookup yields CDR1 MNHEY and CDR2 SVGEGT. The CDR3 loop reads CASSYVGYEQYF. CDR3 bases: TGTGCCAGCAGTTACGTCGGCTACGAGCAGTACTTC.

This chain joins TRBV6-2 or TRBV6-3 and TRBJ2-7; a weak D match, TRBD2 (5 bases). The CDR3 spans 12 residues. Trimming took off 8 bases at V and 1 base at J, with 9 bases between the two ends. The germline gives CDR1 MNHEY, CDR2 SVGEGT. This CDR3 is CASGRGSYEQYF. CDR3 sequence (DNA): TGTGCCAGCGGTCGGGGATCCTACGAGCAGTACTTC.

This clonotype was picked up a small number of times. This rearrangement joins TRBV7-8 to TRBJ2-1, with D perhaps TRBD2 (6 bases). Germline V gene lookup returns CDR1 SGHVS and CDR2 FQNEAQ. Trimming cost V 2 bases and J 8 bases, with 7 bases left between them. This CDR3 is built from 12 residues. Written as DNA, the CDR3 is TGTGCCAGCAGCTTAATAGCGGATGAGCAGTTCTTC. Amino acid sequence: CASSLIADEQFF. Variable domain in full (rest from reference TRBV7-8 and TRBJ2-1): GAGVSQSPRYKVAKRGQDVALRCDPISGHVSLFWYQQALGQGPEFLTYFQNEAQLDKSGLPSDRFFAERPEGSVSTLKIQRTQQEDSAVYLCASSLIADEQFFGPGTRLTVL.

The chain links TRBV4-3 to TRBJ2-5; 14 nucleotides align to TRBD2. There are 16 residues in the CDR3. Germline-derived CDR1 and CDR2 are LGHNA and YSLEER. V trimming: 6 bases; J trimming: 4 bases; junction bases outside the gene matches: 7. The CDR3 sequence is CASSARGLAGAETQYF. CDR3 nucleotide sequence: TGCGCCAGCAGTGCTAGGGGACTAGCGGGAGCAGAGACCCAGTACTTC.

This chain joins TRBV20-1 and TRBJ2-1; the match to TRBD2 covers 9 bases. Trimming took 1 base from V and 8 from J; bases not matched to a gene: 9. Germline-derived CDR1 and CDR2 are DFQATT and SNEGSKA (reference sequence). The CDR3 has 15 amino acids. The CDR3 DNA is TGCAGTGCTAGAGTATGGCGGGGGGGCTTTTATGAGCAGTTCTTC. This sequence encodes CSARVWRGGFYEQFF.

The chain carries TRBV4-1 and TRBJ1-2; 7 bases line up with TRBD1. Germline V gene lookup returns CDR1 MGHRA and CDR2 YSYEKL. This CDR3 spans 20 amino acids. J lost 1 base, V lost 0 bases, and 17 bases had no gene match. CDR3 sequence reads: CASSQDSSRGWRAFNYGYTF. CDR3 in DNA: TGCGCCAGCAGCCAAGATTCGTCCAGGGGGTGGAGGGCATTTAACTATGGCTACACCTTC.

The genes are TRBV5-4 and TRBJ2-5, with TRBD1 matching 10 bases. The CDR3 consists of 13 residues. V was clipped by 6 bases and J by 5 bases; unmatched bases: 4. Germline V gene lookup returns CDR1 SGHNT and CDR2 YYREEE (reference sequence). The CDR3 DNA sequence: TGTGCCAGCATGACAGGGGGCAAGGAGACCCAGTACTTC. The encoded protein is CASMTGGKETQYF.

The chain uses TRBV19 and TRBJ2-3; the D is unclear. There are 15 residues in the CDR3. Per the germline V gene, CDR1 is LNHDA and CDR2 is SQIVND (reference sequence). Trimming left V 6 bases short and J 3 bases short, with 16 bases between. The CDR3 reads CASREKGKLTDTQYF. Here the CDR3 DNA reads TGTGCCAGTAGGGAGAAAGGGAAGCTTACAGATACGCAGTATTTT.

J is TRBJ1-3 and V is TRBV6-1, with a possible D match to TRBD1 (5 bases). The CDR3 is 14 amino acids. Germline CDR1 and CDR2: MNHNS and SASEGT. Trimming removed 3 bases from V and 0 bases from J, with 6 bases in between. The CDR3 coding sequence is TGTGCCAGCAGTGAGGGGGTCTCTGGAAACACCATATATTTT. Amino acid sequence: CASSEGVSGNTIYF.

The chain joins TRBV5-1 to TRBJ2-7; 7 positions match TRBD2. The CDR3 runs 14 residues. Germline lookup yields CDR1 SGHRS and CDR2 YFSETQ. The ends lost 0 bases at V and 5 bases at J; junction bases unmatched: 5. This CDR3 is CASSLDPGRNEQYF. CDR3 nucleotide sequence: TGCGCCAGCAGCTTGGATCCCGGGAGGAACGAGCAGTACTTC.

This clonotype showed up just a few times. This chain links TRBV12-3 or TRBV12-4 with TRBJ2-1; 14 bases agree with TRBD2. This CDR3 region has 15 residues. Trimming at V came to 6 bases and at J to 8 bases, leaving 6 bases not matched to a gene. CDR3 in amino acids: CASRQTGLAGDEQFF. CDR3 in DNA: TGTGCCAGCAGGCAAACGGGACTAGCGGGGGATGAGCAGTTCTTC.